This TCR beta chain originates from a study of blood T cell repertoires in COVID-19. Overall study: Sites in the United States, Italy and Spain provided acute and convalescent COVID-19 samples.

Profiling relied on immunoSEQ multiplex PCR, and the TCRdb table lists in-frame clones only, not all of them. The data show tens of thousands of clones, with about 86% seen just once and approximately 5% held by the top ten. This CDR3 comprises 12 residues. CDR1 MDHEN and CDR2 SYDVKM come from the germline V gene. Trimming cost V 4 bases and J 5 bases, with 6 bases left between them. The genes are TRBV28 and TRBJ1-5; D may be TRBD1 (5 bases). The TCR was taken from a woman aged 80 or over with acute or convalescent COVID-19. Sequencing was performed on peripheral blood. CDR3 DNA: TGTGCCAGCAGTTGGGGGGATCAGCCCCAGCATTTT. Residues: CASSWGDQPQHF.